Following are 3 T cell receptor beta chains from one sample sequenced in a study of shared clonotypes between healthy human individuals. Using immunoSEQ multiplex PCR, the repertoire was profiled, and TCRdb retains in-frame clones only, with some absent. The table shows approximately 82,000 clones, with 60% to 80% occurring only once. The sample comprised memory CD8+ T cells sorted from blood. Subset in this sample: CD45RO+ cells pooled with CCR7-negative TemRA cells. Source of these receptors: a man younger than 40 in good health.

The DNA of the CDR3 is TGTGCCTCAGGACAGGCCTACGAGCAGTACTTC. It specifies CASGQAYEQYF. The V and J genes are TRBV28 and TRBJ2-7; 7 positions match TRBD1. Germline V gene lookup returns CDR1 MDHEN and CDR2 SYDVKM. The CDR3 contains 11 residues. Trimming cost V 11 bases and J 2 bases; bases outside gene matches: 3.

This clone appeared a few times. J is TRBJ1-2 and V is TRBV5-1; D is ambiguous. The CDR3 sequence is 17 residues long. V dropped 4 bases and J dropped 0 bases, with 19 bases sitting between them. Germline-derived CDR1 and CDR2 are SGHRS and YFSETQ. CDR3 sequence reads: CASSIGVMELTNYGYTF. CDR3 coding DNA: TGCGCCAGCAGCATTGGAGTTATGGAGCTGACTAACTATGGCTACACCTTC.

The rearrangement joins TRBV7-9 to TRBJ2-5; D not resolved. Trimming took 5 bases from V and 1 from J, leaving 11 bases between them. The CDR3 runs 14 residues. Germline loops: CDR1 SEHNR, CDR2 FQNEAQ (reference sequence). CDR3 amino acids: CASSPDLGQETQYF. For the CDR3, the DNA is TGTGCCAGCAGCCCCGACCTTGGCCAAGAGACCCAGTACTTC.